This T cell receptor (beta chain) is from a study of beta chain features in type 1 diabetes. On the study more broadly: The patient and healthy donor groups were comparable for age, gender and cell yields. Study-wide results and limits: All four CD4+ subsets from Type 1 diabetes patients carried moderately but significantly shorter TCRB CDR3s.

Germline lookup yields CDR1 GTSNPN and CDR2 SVGIG (reference sequence). V was trimmed by 0 bases and J by 4 bases, leaving 12 bases between them. CDR3 length: 15 residues. In the case of this clone: Its antigen is as yet unknown.

There was one heparinised blood draw per donor, averaging about 100 mL. Naive, central memory, regulatory and stem cell-like memory cells within the CD4+ compartment were sorted using CD45RO/CCR7/CD25/CD127/CD95/CD27. Expressed TCRB transcripts were sequenced, since all the RNA that had been isolated was reverse transcribed. Average reads for naive, central memory and regulatory T cell samples were roughly 3.4 million. Method: immunoSEQ multiplex PCR; TCRdb's copy keeps in-frame clones and lacks some. Of over 650,000 clones listed, about 14% were seen once; the top ten hold nearly 0.04%. The source material was naive CD4+ T cells from blood. The chain uses TRBV30 and TRBJ2-2, with TRBD1 as a possible D gene (5 bases). The sequence derives from a man aged 18 to 30 with type 1 diabetes. The CDR3 DNA reads as TGTGCCTGGAGTGTACTAATAGGGGTCACCGGGGAGCTGTTTTTT. It translates to CAWSVLIGVTGELFF.